The next 16 T cell receptor beta chains were all read from a single sample in a study of blood T cell repertoires in COVID-19. Profiled with immunoSEQ multiplex PCR; TCRdb holds only in-frame clones, not every one. Seen here are some 150,000 clones, around 80% observed once, and the top ten hold 35% to 40%. Sequenced: peripheral blood. The receptors shown here come from a human donor in a cohort sampled during active COVID-19.

The chain combines TRBV6-1 with TRBJ1-1; D is undetermined. Germline CDR1 MNHNS, CDR2 SASEGT. Trimming cost V 0 bases and J 3 bases, with 17 bases left between them. CDR3 length: 17 amino acids. CDR3 in DNA: TGTGCCAGCAGTGAAGCAGGAAAGGGCAGGCGGGACACTGAAGCTTTCTTT. This translates into CASSEAGKGRRDTEAFF.

V gene TRBV11-2 combines with J gene TRBJ1-4; possibly TRBD1 for D (6 bases). CDR3 length equals 15 residues. Trimming took off 1 base at V and 7 bases at J, with 13 bases between the two ends. Germline V gene lookup returns CDR1 SGHAT and CDR2 FQNNGV. The DNA of the CDR3 is TGTGCCAGCAGCTTAGCACAGGGTATTAGTGAAAAACTGTTTTTT. Protein sequence: CASSLAQGISEKLFF.

The chain is built from TRBV19 and TRBJ1-2; TRBD1 matches 8 bases. The CDR3 is 13 amino acids. Germline trimming cut 3 bases from V and 8 bases from J; bases unmatched to any gene: 5. The germline V gene has CDR1 LNHDA and CDR2 SQIVND (reference sequence). Here the CDR3 reads CASSIRTGRGYTF. CDR3 DNA sequence: TGTGCCAGTAGTATCAGGACAGGGAGAGGCTACACCTTC.

Only one count was recorded for this clone. V gene TRBV28 combines with J gene TRBJ1-5; no clear D gene. V lost 4 bases and J lost 8, with 9 bases in between. In germline, CDR1 is MDHEN, CDR2 SYDVKM. This CDR3 spans 12 amino acids. The CDR3 DNA reads TGTGCCAGCAGTTCAGGCCGTGAGCCCCAGCATTTT. It specifies CASSSGREPQHF.

The chain combines TRBV10-3 with TRBJ2-2; TRBD2 aligns across 10 bases. The CDR3 has 16 amino acids. With 4 bases clipped from V and 0 bases from J, the junction kept 2 bases outside the gene matches. Germline CDR1 reads ENHRY; CDR2 reads SYGVKD. The DNA of the CDR3 is TGTGCCATCAGTGTTAGCGGGGGGACGAACACCGGGGAGCTGTTTTTT. Translation gives CAISVSGGTNTGELFF.

The J gene is TRBJ2-2, the V gene TRBV4-2; 11 bases are a match to TRBD2. CDR1 and CDR2 (germline): LGHNA, YNFKEQ. The ends lost 3 bases at V and 3 bases at J; junction bases unmatched: 6. There are 17 residues in the CDR3. CDR3 amino acids: CASSQALAGGYTGELFF. Written as DNA, the CDR3 is TGTGCCAGCAGCCAGGCTTTAGCGGGGGGGTACACCGGGGAGCTGTTTTTT.

The chain has TRBV5-4 and TRBJ2-3; unclear D gene. The CDR3 is 13 residues long. Trimming took off 0 bases at V and 3 bases at J, with 5 bases between the two ends. Germline V gives CDR1 SGHNT, CDR2 YYREEE (reference sequence). CDR3 region: CASSLAETDTQYF. Written as DNA, the CDR3 is TGTGCCAGCAGCTTGGCGGAGACAGATACGCAGTATTTT.

The chain links TRBV9 to TRBJ2-4; the match to TRBD1 covers 7 bases. Unmatched junction bases numbered 22, after V lost 4 bases and J lost 9 bases. This CDR3 spans 18 amino acids. Germline V gene sequence: CDR1 SGDLS, CDR2 YYNGEE. CDR3 loop: CASSPDRQGHDRVGIQYF. Here the CDR3 DNA reads TGTGCCAGCAGCCCAGACAGACAGGGTCACGACCGTGTTGGCATTCAGTACTTC.

V is TRBV5-1 and J is TRBJ2-1; TRBD2 aligns across 10 bases. This CDR3 has 15 residues. Germline trimming cut 2 bases from V and 5 bases from J; bases unmatched to any gene: 4. Germline V gives CDR1 SGHRS, CDR2 YFSETQ. The CDR3 bases are TGCGCCAGCAGCTTAGCGGGGGGGCCTCACAATGAGCAGTTCTTC. As protein: CASSLAGGPHNEQFF.

J is TRBJ1-3 and V is TRBV3-1 (or the pseudogene TRBV3-2), with 7 positions matching TRBD1. Germline-derived CDR1 and CDR2 are LGHDT and YNNKEL (reference sequence). Germline trimming cut 1 base from V and 4 bases from J; bases unmatched to any gene: 7. The CDR3 extends over 16 amino acids. Here the CDR3 reads CASSQGPGGSGNTIYF. The CDR3 nucleotides are TGTGCCAGCAGCCAAGGGCCAGGGGGATCGGGAAACACCATATATTTT.

CDR3 amino acids: CASSHLEGNTEAFF. The CDR3 nucleotides are TGTGCCAGCAGTCACCTTGAGGGGAACACTGAAGCTTTCTTT. The chain joins TRBV6-5 to TRBJ1-1; D ambiguous. Trimming left V 5 bases short and J 1 base short, with 11 bases between. The CDR3 is made up of 14 amino acids. The V gene's germline CDR1 is MNHEY and CDR2 SVGAGI.

The V call is TRBV9, the J call TRBJ2-7; 8 bases match TRBD2. Trimming took 0 bases from V and 7 from J; bases not matched to a gene: 9. In germline, CDR1 is SGDLS, CDR2 YYNGEE. The CDR3 contains 15 residues. The chain's CDR3 is CASSVEAGAREEQYF. The CDR3 DNA reads as TGTGCCAGCAGCGTAGAAGCGGGGGCCCGAGAAGAGCAGTACTTC.

J is TRBJ2-7 and V is TRBV6-5, with 7 bases fitting TRBD1. This CDR3 comprises 14 residues. Germline-derived CDR1 and CDR2 are MNHEY and SVGAGI. Losses at the gene ends were 4 bases for V and 12 bases for J; bases not matched to a gene: 15. The CDR3 here is CASSFTDSGQKMYF. In DNA, the CDR3 is TGTGCCAGCAGTTTCACCGACTCGGGACAGAAGATGTACTTC.

V is TRBV7-2 and J is TRBJ1-2; 7 nucleotides agree with TRBD1. Losses at the gene ends were 5 bases for V and 7 bases for J; bases not matched to a gene: 7. Per germline, CDR1 SGHTA and CDR2 FQGNSA. This CDR3 comprises 13 residues. CDR3 DNA sequence: TGTGCCAGCAGCCGGGGACAGTCTTCTGGCTACACCTTC. It translates to CASSRGQSSGYTF. The variable domain in full, with the rest retrieved from reference TRBV7-2 and TRBJ1-2, is GAGVSQSPSNKVTEKGKDVELRCDPISGHTALYWYRQSLGQGLEFLIYFQGNSAPDKSGLPSDRFSAERTGGSVSTLTIQRTQQEDSAVYLCASSRGQSSGYTFGSGTRLTVV.

The chain couples TRBV11-2 to TRBJ2-7; D uncertain. V was shortened by 1 base and J by 5 bases, with 9 bases between the two germline ends. Germline CDR1 SGHAT, CDR2 FQNNGV. The CDR3 runs to 13 residues. Here the CDR3 DNA reads TGTGCCAGCAGCTTAGCCGGTTTCAACGAGCAGTACTTC. This gives the protein CASSLAGFNEQYF.

This clone was picked up one time. The chain combines TRBV28 with TRBJ1-2; tentative D call: TRBD1 (5 bases). Germline-derived CDR1 and CDR2 are MDHEN and SYDVKM. V was pared by 6 bases and J by 6 bases, with 8 bases between. The CDR3 extends over 11 amino acids. CDR3 residues: CASSQGNGYTF. The DNA for the CDR3 is TGTGCCAGCAGCCAGGGAAATGGCTACACCTTC.